A selection of T cell receptor beta chains follows, all from one sample in a study of blood T cells in healthy people across ages. MiXCR, run by TCRdb on the 5' RACE reads, gives a single entry per CDR3 protein. The profile shows fewer than 2,000,000 distinct CDR3 sequences, about 35% of them singletons. Sequencing was performed on blood. Receptor source: a woman aged 30 to 39 in good health. Each CDR3 is given without its conserved first and last residue. Clone size is not always given. Where it is, it says once, few, many or a class for expanded clones.

j_call	clone_size	v_call	cdr3_aa
TRBJ2-7	NA	TRBV29-1	SVGGLGTSGLEQY
TRBJ2-7	many	TRBV27	ASRALGAVYEQY
TRBJ2-3	NA	TRBV20-1	SASSGTGTDTQY
TRBJ2-7	NA	TRBV3-1	AGSPSRVSYEQY
TRBJ2-7	once	TRBV5-1	ASSLLPGSLSSYEQY
TRBJ1-5	few	TRBV4-2	ASSPTPRSDQPQH
TRBJ2-5	few	TRBV6-1	ASSELSGQSGETQY
TRBJ1-1	NA	TRBV5-6	ASSVFRRGGTEAF
TRBJ2-3	few	TRBV12-3/TRBV12-4	ASSLKGTSGPKSTDTQY
TRBJ2-1	once	TRBV20-1	NARDYLLAENEQF
TRBJ2-5	NA	TRBV4-1	ASSPTEGGETQY
TRBJ1-5	many	TRBV20-1	SARESGSTPQH
TRBJ2-5	few	TRBV4-2	ASSHPLAGGPGEETQY
TRBJ2-3	few	TRBV11-2	ASSLDQGVADTQY
TRBJ2-7	few	TRBV5-1	ASSPIPPGQGAYEQY
TRBJ1-5	NA	TRBV30	AWSRPRSNQPQH
TRBJ2-7	NA	TRBV27	ASSAGLARPYEQY
TRBJ2-7	few	TRBV20-1	SAKQSQTGGDEQY
TRBJ2-5	NA	TRBV30	AWSPRGPETQY
TRBJ1-1	few	TRBV6-5	ASSSGHQTGEAF
TRBJ1-2	NA	TRBV4-1	AGSQGRGYDGYT
TRBJ1-6	few	TRBV28	ASSEFSTSGSPLH
TRBJ2-5	few	TRBV15	ATSIAGTGPQY
TRBJ1-2	NA	TRBV7-2	ASSLVGTELYGYT
TRBJ2-1	few	TRBV6-1	ASSGKDRSVEQF
TRBJ2-7	few	TRBV7-6	ASSTGVAGWDEQY
TRBJ2-1	NA	TRBV20-1	SAHHDRGNEQF